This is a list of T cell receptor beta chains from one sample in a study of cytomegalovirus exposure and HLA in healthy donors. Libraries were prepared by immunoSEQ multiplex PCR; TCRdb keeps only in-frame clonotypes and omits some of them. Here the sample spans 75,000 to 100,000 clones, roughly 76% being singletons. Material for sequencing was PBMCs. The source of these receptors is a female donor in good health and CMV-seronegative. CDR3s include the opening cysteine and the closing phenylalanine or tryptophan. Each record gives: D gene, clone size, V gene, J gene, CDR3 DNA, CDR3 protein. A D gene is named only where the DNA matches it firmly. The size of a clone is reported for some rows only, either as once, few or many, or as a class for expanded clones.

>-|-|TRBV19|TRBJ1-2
TGTGCCAGTAGTCGAGCTGGGCCGGTCTATGGCTACACCTTC
CASSRAGPVYGYTF
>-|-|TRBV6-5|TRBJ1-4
TGTGCCAGCAGTTACGGGGGTGGGAGGGAGGATGAAAAACTGTTTTTT
CASSYGGGREDEKLFF
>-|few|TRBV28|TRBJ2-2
TGTGCCAGCAGTTTAGGCGGCACTCGAAACACCGGGGAGCTGTTTTTT
CASSLGGTRNTGELFF
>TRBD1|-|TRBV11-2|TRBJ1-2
TGTGCCAGCAGCGCGACAGGGGGTGACTACACCTTC
CASSATGGDYTF
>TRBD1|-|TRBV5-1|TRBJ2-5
TGCGCCAGCAGGGGACAGCCCGAAGAGACCCAGTACTTC
CASRGQPEETQYF
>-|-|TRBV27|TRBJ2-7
TGTGCCAGCAGTCTCCGGACTTTTTACGAGCAGTACTTC
CASSLRTFYEQYF
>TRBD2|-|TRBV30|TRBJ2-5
TGTGCCTCAGCGGGAATTGGTGAGACCCAGTACTTC
CASAGIGETQYF
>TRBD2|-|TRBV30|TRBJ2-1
TGTGCCTGGAGCCTGGGAGGGCCCTGGGAGCAGTTCTTC
CAWSLGGPWEQFF
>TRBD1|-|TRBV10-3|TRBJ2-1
TGTGCCATCACAGGGGGAACCTACAATGAGCAGTTCTTC
CAITGGTYNEQFF
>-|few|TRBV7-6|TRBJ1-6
TGTGCCAGCAGCTTAGATCCCCGGGGAGAGGGTAATTCACCCCTCCACTTT
CASSLDPRGEGNSPLHF
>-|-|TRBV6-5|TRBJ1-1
TGTGCCGGCAGTTATCGGGGGAATTGGGAAACTGAAGCTTTCTTT
CAGSYRGNWETEAFF
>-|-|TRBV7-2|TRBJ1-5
TGTGCCAGCAGCTTAGCGCCCGGGAACCAGCCCCAGCATTTT
CASSLAPGNQPQHF
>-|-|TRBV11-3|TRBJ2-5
TGTGCCAGCAGCTTAAGTGGAGGTATAGAGACCCAGTACTTC
CASSLSGGIETQYF
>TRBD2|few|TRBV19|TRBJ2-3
TGTGCCAGTAACCCTAGCGGGGGGGGCACAGATACGCAGTATTTT
CASNPSGGGTDTQYF
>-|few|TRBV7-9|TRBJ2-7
TGTGCCAGCAGCCCCCCTACGACCTACGAGCAGTACTTC
CASSPPTTYEQYF
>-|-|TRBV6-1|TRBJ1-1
TGTGCCAGCAGTCCCTTAGAGCACACTGAAGCTTTCTTT
CASSPLEHTEAFF
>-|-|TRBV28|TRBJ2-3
TGTGCCAGCAGAACCACGCGGGGCGGGGATACGCAGTATTTT
CASRTTRGGDTQYF
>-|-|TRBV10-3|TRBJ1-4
TGTGCCATCAGTGAGTTCGGGGCAACTAATGAAAAACTGTTTTTT
CAISEFGATNEKLFF
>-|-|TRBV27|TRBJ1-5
TGTGCCAGCAGTTCCCGAGGGCTAAATGGGCCCCAGCATTTT
CASSSRGLNGPQHF
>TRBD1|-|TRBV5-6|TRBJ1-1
TGTGCCAGCAGCTCGACAGGGCATGAAGCTTTCTTT
CASSSTGHEAFF
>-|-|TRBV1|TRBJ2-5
TGCACCAGCAGCCAAGTATTTCCGACTAGCGGTCAAGAGACCCAGTACTTC
CTSSQVFPTSGQETQYF
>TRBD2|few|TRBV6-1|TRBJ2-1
TGTGCCAGCAGTGAAGCTTGGGGGGGTGTACCGCAGTTCTTC
CASSEAWGGVPQFF
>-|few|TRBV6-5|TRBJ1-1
TGTGCCAGCAGGGAGAGAGTAACTGAAGCTTTCTTT
CASRERVTEAFF
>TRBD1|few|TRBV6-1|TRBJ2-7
TGTGCCAGCAGTGACGGGACAGGAGCCCCCTACGAGCAGTACTTC
CASSDGTGAPYEQYF
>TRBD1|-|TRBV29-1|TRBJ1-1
TGCAGCGCCGGGACAGGGAACACTGAAGCTTTCTTT
CSAGTGNTEAFF
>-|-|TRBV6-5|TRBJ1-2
TGTGCCAGCAACGAACAAGGACACCTTAACTATGGCTACACCTTC
CASNEQGHLNYGYTF
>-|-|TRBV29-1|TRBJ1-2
TGCAGCGTTGGCCAGACAAAATCCTACTATGGCTACACCTTC
CSVGQTKSYYGYTF
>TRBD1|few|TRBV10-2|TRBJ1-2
TGCGCCAGCAGTGATCGGACAGGGAACTATGGCTACACCTTC
CASSDRTGNYGYTF
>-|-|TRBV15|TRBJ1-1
TGTGCCACCAGCCACCTGGGGCCTTTCTTT
CATSHLGPFF
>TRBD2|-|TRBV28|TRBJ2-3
TGTGCCAGCAGACTAGCGGGGATCACAGATACGCAGTATTTT
CASRLAGITDTQYF
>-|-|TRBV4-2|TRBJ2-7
TGTGCCAGCAGCCAGGAGGAGGGTGAAGCCCACGAGCAGTACTTC
CASSQEEGEAHEQYF
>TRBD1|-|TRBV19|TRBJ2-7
TGTGCCAGTAGTATAGGACGGGACAGGGAAAGGTCCTACGAGCAGTACTTC
CASSIGRDRERSYEQYF
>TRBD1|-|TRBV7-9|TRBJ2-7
TGTGCCAGCAGCGCGACAGGGTGGTCCTACGAGCAGTACTTC
CASSATGWSYEQYF